One and the same sample provided the 13 T cell receptor beta chains below, sequenced in a study of technical replicates of blood from a handful of donors. Only in-frame clones appear in the TCRdb table, and some are missing; sequencing was by immunoSEQ multiplex PCR. The data show about 78,000 clones, with approximately 95% seen just once and about 0.25% held by the top ten. The sequencing input was T cells isolated from PBMCs. These receptors were collected from a human donor in good health.

The chain is built from TRBV10-3 and TRBJ1-1; 8 positions agree with TRBD1. Germline-derived CDR1 and CDR2 are ENHRY and SYGVKD. This CDR3 spans 16 amino acids. V lost 2 bases to trimming and J lost 7 bases; unmatched junction nucleotides: 12. Here the CDR3 DNA reads TGTGCCATCAGTGAGACTTTCGGGACAGGAATTGATGAAGCTTTCTTT. Amino acids: CAISETFGTGIDEAFF.

This clone has just one count. CDR3 sequence: CASSGTVTGELFF. CDR3 bases: TGTGCCAGCAGTGGGACTGTTACCGGGGAGCTGTTTTTT. This chain joins TRBV27 and TRBJ2-2; tentatively, D is TRBD2 (6 bases). Trimming removed 5 bases at V and 5 bases at J, with 9 bases between. This CDR3 spans 13 amino acids. CDR1 MNHEY and CDR2 SMNVEV come from the germline V gene (reference sequence).

The gene calls are TRBV10-3 and TRBJ2-5; 10 bases line up with TRBD2. The V gene end was trimmed by 6 bases and the J gene end by 3 bases; junction bases not matched to a gene: 1. The CDR3 consists of 13 residues. Germline V gives CDR1 ENHRY, CDR2 SYGVKD. The CDR3 DNA reads as TGTGCCATCAGCACTAGCGGGGAAGAGACCCAGTACTTC. This sequence encodes CAISTSGEETQYF.

The chain combines TRBV6-1 with TRBJ2-7; 7 bases fit TRBD1. After removal of 10 bases from V and 7 bases from J, the junction contained 13 bases not matched to a gene. CDR1 is MNHNS and CDR2 is SASEGT in the germline V gene. This CDR3 comprises 13 residues. The DNA of the CDR3 is TGTGCCACCAAGGGGACAGTCTCAGGGGAGCAGTACTTC. The encoded protein is CATKGTVSGEQYF.

The chain couples TRBV19 to TRBJ2-7, with TRBD1 identical over 9 bases. The CDR3 totals 13 residues. Trimming at V came to 4 bases and at J to 3 bases, leaving 1 base not matched to a gene. Germline CDR1 and CDR2: LNHDA and SQIVND (reference sequence). The CDR3 nucleotides read TGTGCCAGTAGTACGGGACAGGGCTACGAGCAGTACTTC. Its protein product is CASSTGQGYEQYF.

The V and J genes are TRBV28 and TRBJ2-7; D gene ambiguous. Trimming shortened V by 1 base and J by 4 bases, and 5 bases separated the two germline ends. The CDR3 totals 12 residues. CDR1 is MDHEN, CDR2 SYDVKM, per germline. The CDR3 coding sequence is TGTGCCAGCAGTTTATCCCATTACGAGCAGTACTTC. Residues: CASSLSHYEQYF.

A remark on this clone: This sample includes further DNA sequences coding for the same CDR3. This chain links TRBV5-6 with TRBJ2-7, with D perhaps TRBD1 (6 bases). Germline loops: CDR1 SGHDT, CDR2 YYEEEE. The CDR3 has 13 amino acids. The germline V and J ends were trimmed by 4 bases and 3 bases, with 11 bases remaining between them. The CDR3 reads CASSPTGSYEQYF. CDR3 nucleotides: TGTGCCAGCAGCCCGACAGGTAGCTACGAGCAGTACTTC.

This clone appeared a single time. The chain recombines TRBV11-2 with TRBJ2-1, with D tentatively TRBD2 (6 bases). CDR3 length: 16 residues. Germline V gene lookup returns CDR1 SGHAT and CDR2 FQNNGV. Deletions cut 5 bases from V and 1 base from J, with 15 bases between. DNA of the CDR3: TGTGCCAGCAGCCGCCGCGGGGACTCGTCCTACAATGAGCAGTTCTTC. Translating it yields CASSRRGDSSYNEQFF. The whole variable domain, filled in from reference TRBV11-2 and TRBJ2-1, reads EAGVAQSPRYKIIEKRQSVAFWCNPISGHATLYWYQQILGQGPKLLIQFQNNGVVDDSQLPKDRFSAERLKGVDSTLKIQPAKLEDSAVYLCASSRRGDSSYNEQFFGPGTRLTVL.

This clone showed up just once. The V gene is TRBV25-1, the J gene TRBJ2-1; 8 nucleotides align to TRBD2. CDR1 and CDR2 from the germline V gene are MGHDK and SYGVNS. The ends lost 2 bases at V and 2 bases at J; junction bases unmatched: 2. CDR3 length: 15 amino acids. DNA for the CDR3: TGTGCCAGCAGTGAAGCGGGGGGAGCCTACAATGAGCAGTTCTTC. This encodes CASSEAGGAYNEQFF.

The V call is TRBV9, the J call TRBJ2-1, with no clear D. With 4 bases removed from V and 0 bases from J, the gap between germline ends came to 5 bases. CDR3 length equals 13 residues. The V gene's germline CDR1 is SGDLS and CDR2 YYNGEE. CDR3 nucleotide sequence: TGTGCCAGCAGCCCCGTCTCCTACAATGAGCAGTTCTTC. This sequence encodes CASSPVSYNEQFF.

The rearrangement links TRBV4-1 to TRBJ1-6; possibly TRBD1 for D (6 bases). This CDR3 has 16 amino acids. The V end was cut by 1 base, the J end by 13 bases, with 20 bases between. Germline CDR1 MGHRA, CDR2 YSYEKL. The CDR3 here is CASSQVPSQGRTPLHF. The CDR3 coding sequence is TGCGCCAGCAGCCAAGTTCCTTCACAGGGCAGGACCCCCCTCCACTTT.

The chain carries TRBV4-1 and TRBJ2-7, with no clear D. Germline CDR1 MGHRA, CDR2 YSYEKL. The CDR3 loop spans 12 amino acids. The V gene lost 2 bases and the J gene lost 1 base, with 3 bases spanning the gap. In DNA, the CDR3 is TGCGCCAGCAGCCAAACTTCCTACGAGCAGTACTTC. As protein: CASSQTSYEQYF.

The chain links TRBV2 to TRBJ2-2; TRBD2 aligns across 10 bases. Germline V gene data show CDR1 as SNHLY and CDR2 as FYNNEI. Trimming removed 1 base from V and 4 bases from J; junction bases left unmatched: 6. CDR3 length: 17 residues. The CDR3 reads CASSEGSLAGVTGELFF. CDR3 coding DNA: TGTGCCAGCAGTGAAGGGTCTCTAGCGGGAGTCACCGGGGAGCTGTTTTTT.